The rows below give T cell receptor beta chains drawn from one sample of a study of T cell repertoires in cytomegalovirus infection. These receptors lack a known antigen. TCRdb re-called the reads through MiXCR, storing one row per CDR3 protein. The table has around 770,000 distinct CDR3 sequences, just under 30% seen once. Sequenced material: cultured CD8+ T cells from PBMCs, taken from culture after CMV antigen stimulation. The receptors come from a human donor in good health (CMV status not recorded). Some clones in this sample may be carry-over from other donors' samples. CDR3s include the opening cysteine and the closing phenylalanine or tryptophan. D genes are given only for firm matches. Some rows mark clone size as missing; the rest say once, few, many or name a class of expanded clone.

CDR3 | DNA | V | length | D | size | J
CASSPRDNQPQHF | TGTGCCAGCAGTCCACGTGATAATCAGCCCCAGCATTTT | TRBV27 | 13 | NA | NA | TRBJ1-5
CASSSEGDSGGAKYF | TGTGCCAGCAGCTCCGAGGGCGATAGCGGGGGGGCAAAGTATTTT | TRBV7-2 | 15 | TRBD2 | many | TRBJ2-3
CASSVSHNPTYEQYF | TGTGCCAGCAGTGTCTCCCACAACCCCACCTACGAGCAGTACTTC | TRBV27 | 15 | NA | NA | TRBJ2-7
CASSQEPGLTDTQYF | TGTGCCAGCAGCCAAGAGCCAGGGCTCACAGATACGCAGTATTTT | TRBV4-2 | 15 | NA | NA | TRBJ2-3
CASSLPKGMNTEAFF | TGTGCCAGCAGCTTACCGAAGGGTATGAACACTGAAGCTTTCTTT | TRBV7-6 | 15 | NA | few | TRBJ1-1
CASSFRRETYEQYF | TGTGCCAGCAGTTTTAGGCGGGAGACCTACGAGCAGTACTTC | TRBV12-3/TRBV12-4 | 14 | TRBD2 | few | TRBJ2-7
CASSLMRVGGLPDTQYF | TGTGCCAGCAGCTTAATGAGGGTCGGGGGGCTACCAGATACGCAGTATTTT | TRBV7-2 | 17 | NA | few | TRBJ2-3
CASSLGTVANTGELFF | TGCGCCAGCAGCTTGGGGACAGTCGCGAACACCGGGGAGCTGTTTTTT | TRBV5-1 | 16 | NA | NA | TRBJ2-2
CASTPLGAGSNQPQHF | TGTGCCAGCACCCCGTTAGGGGCCGGAAGCAATCAGCCCCAGCATTTT | TRBV6-6 | 16 | NA | few | TRBJ1-5
CASSAFENEQFF | TGTGCCAGCAGCGCCTTCGAAAATGAGCAGTTCTTC | TRBV11-3 | 12 | NA | few | TRBJ2-1
CASSAHQANAEQYF | TGTGCCAGCAGCGCCCATCAGGCGAACGCCGAGCAGTACTTC | TRBV7-8 | 14 | NA | NA | TRBJ2-7
CSARPAPNEKLFF | TGCAGTGCTAGGCCGGCCCCTAACGAAAAACTGTTTTTT | TRBV20-1 | 13 | NA | NA | TRBJ1-4
CASSIGSGHQPQHF | TGTGCCAGTAGTATCGGATCGGGGCACCAGCCCCAGCATTTT | TRBV19 | 14 | NA | NA | TRBJ1-5
CASGAGAEQYF | TGCGCCAGCGGGGCAGGGGCCGAGCAGTACTTC | TRBV10-2 | 11 | NA | NA | TRBJ2-7
CASSNRGVGYEQYF | TGTGCCAGCAGTAACAGGGGGGTGGGATACGAGCAGTACTTC | TRBV6-5 | 14 | TRBD1 | NA | TRBJ2-7
CASSPLAGALRNEQFF | TGTGCCAGCAGCCCACTAGCGGGGGCCTTAAGGAATGAGCAGTTCTTC | TRBV5-4 | 16 | TRBD2 | NA | TRBJ2-1
CASSLVVKRGNNEQFF | TGTGCCAGCAGCTTAGTGGTCAAGCGGGGGAACAATGAGCAGTTCTTC | TRBV7-8 | 16 | TRBD2 | many | TRBJ2-1
CASTGQGNSPLHF | TGTGCCAGCACTGGACAGGGTAATTCACCCCTCCACTTT | TRBV6-2/TRBV6-3 | 13 | TRBD1 | NA | TRBJ1-6
CASSDSGGAGELFF | TGTGCCAGCAGTGATTCGGGTGGTGCCGGGGAGCTGTTTTTT | TRBV6-1 | 14 | NA | few | TRBJ2-2
CASRPTVVAGVDTQYF | TGTGCCAGCAGACCAACGGTTGTAGCGGGGGTAGATACGCAGTATTTT | TRBV6-6 | 16 | TRBD2 | few | TRBJ2-3
CASSGVSTGRRDTEAFF | TGTGCCAGTAGTGGAGTATCGACAGGGAGGCGGGACACTGAAGCTTTCTTT | TRBV19 | 17 | TRBD1 | few | TRBJ1-1
CASSLVRLEAFF | TGTGCCAGCAGCTTAGTGAGGCTCGAAGCTTTCTTT | TRBV7-2 | 12 | NA | many | TRBJ1-1
CAIQTASSYNEQFF | TGTGCCATCCAGACTGCAAGCTCCTACAATGAGCAGTTCTTC | TRBV28 | 14 | NA | few | TRBJ2-1
CASWGLAGSSGANVLTF | TGTGCCAGCTGGGGACTAGCGGGCTCGTCTGGGGCCAACGTCCTGACTTTC | TRBV2 | 17 | TRBD2 | NA | TRBJ2-6